This T cell receptor beta chain is from a study of human T cells and chemical hapten exposure. Notes on the study in general: Sensitization with DPC brought no change to TCRs above 1 in 1000 in frequency.

Individual cDNA molecules received unique molecular identifiers in the library. Authors' processing steps: Sequenced samples showed a median of 95,638 TCRs each, with counts running from about 20,000 to 690,000. From the 5' RACE reads, TCRdb called clonotypes with MiXCR, one entry per CDR3 protein. These V and J calls derive from TCRdb rather than the authors' analysis. The sample includes tens of thousands of distinct CDR3 sequences, 6% to 8.5% of them seen just once. Germline trimming cut 2 bases from V and 7 bases from J; bases unmatched to any gene: 10. Germline values: CDR1 MNHEY, CDR2 SVGEGT. The CDR3 runs 15 residues. Total RNA extraction was carried out from unfractionated whole blood. This clonotype was observed a few times. Its antigen is currently unknown.

This TCR was recovered from a male donor in good health. The chain carries TRBV6-2 or TRBV6-3 and TRBJ2-7, with 8 bases fitting TRBD1. CDR3: CASSYPQGAKEEQYF. CDR3 sequence (DNA): TGTGCCAGCAGTTACCCTCAGGGGGCAAAAGAAGAGCAGTACTTC.